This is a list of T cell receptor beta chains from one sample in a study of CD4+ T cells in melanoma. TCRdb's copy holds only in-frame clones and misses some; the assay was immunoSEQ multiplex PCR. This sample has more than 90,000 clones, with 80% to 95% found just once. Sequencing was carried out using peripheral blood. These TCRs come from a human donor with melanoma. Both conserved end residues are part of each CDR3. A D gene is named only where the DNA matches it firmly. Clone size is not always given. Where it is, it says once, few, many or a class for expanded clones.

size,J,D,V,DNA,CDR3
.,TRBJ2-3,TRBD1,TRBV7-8,TGTGCCAGCAGCTTCAGACAGGGGGCGACAGATACGCAGTATTTT,CASSFRQGATDTQYF
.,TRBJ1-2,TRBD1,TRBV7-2,TGTGCCAGCAGCCGGGACAGGTCGGTACTCTATGGCTACACCTTC,CASSRDRSVLYGYTF
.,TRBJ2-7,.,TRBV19,TGTGCCAGTAGTATAGGAGGGGGTTCCTACGAGCAGTACTTC,CASSIGGGSYEQYF
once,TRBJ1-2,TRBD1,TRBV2,TGTGCCAGCAGTGAAATAAGACAGGGAAAAGGCTACACCTTC,CASSEIRQGKGYTF
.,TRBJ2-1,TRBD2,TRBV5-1,TGCGCCAGCAGCTTGGGGGAGCGGGAGTTACCAAGGCTCTTC,CASSLGERELPRLF
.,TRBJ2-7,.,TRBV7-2,TGTGCCAGCAGCTTAGTGCGGAACGAGCAGTACTTC,CASSLVRNEQYF
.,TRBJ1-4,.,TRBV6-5,TGTGCCACGGGGCGTTATGAAAAACTGTTTTTT,CATGRYEKLFF
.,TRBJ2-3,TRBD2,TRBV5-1,TGCGCCAGCAGCGACCTAGCGGCAGATACGCAGTATTTT,CASSDLAADTQYF
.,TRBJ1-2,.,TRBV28,TGTGCCAGCAGTCCCCGACGGGGATCCTACACCTTC,CASSPRRGSYTF
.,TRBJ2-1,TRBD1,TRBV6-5,TGTGCCAGCAGTTACTCCTGGACAGGGGGCTACAATGAGCAGTTCTTC,CASSYSWTGGYNEQFF
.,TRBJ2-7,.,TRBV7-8,TGTGCCAGCAGCTTATTTTCTTCCCGTTCTGGGTACGAGCAGTACTTC,CASSLFSSRSGYEQYF
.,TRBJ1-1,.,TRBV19,TGTGTCAGTAGTTGGCAGGGAGGCACTGAAGCTTTCTTT,CVSSWQGGTEAFF
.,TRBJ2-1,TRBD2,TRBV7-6,TGTGCCAGCAGCTTAGCCCCAAAACTAGCGGGAGGCGGCAATGAGCAGTTCTTC,CASSLAPKLAGGGNEQFF
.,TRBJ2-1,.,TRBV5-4,TGTGCCAGCAACTTGGACAGCTACAATGAGCAGTTCTTC,CASNLDSYNEQFF
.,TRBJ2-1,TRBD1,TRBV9,TGTGCCAGCAGCGCGACAGGGGACAATGAGCAGTTCTTC,CASSATGDNEQFF
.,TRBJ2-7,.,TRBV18,TGTGCCAGCTCACCAGGGACAAACTACGAGCAGTACTTC,CASSPGTNYEQYF
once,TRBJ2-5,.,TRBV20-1,TGCAGTGCAGATGCTCAAGAGACCCAGTACTTC,CSADAQETQYF
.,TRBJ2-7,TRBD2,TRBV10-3,TGTGCCATCACAGGCAGCCGGACTAGCGGGGGGGTCTACGAGCAGTACTTC,CAITGSRTSGGVYEQYF
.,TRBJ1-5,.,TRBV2,TGTGCCAGCAGCCGACTTTCAGGGAAGGTTCAGCCCCAGCATTTT,CASSRLSGKVQPQHF
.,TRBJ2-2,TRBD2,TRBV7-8,TGTGCCAGCAGCTCGGCGGGGACTAGCGGGGGGATGTGGGAGCTGTTTTTT,CASSSAGTSGGMWELFF
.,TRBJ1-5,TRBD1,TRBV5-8,TGTGCCAGCAGCTTGCTGGACAGGTCCAATCAGCCCCAGCATTTT,CASSLLDRSNQPQHF
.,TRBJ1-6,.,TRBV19,TGTGCCAGTAGGCCGACAGCCTCCTATAATTCACCCCTCCACTTT,CASRPTASYNSPLHF
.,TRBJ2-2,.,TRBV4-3,TGCGCCAGCAGCCAAGCAGGGGACCTGACCGGGGAGCTGTTTTTT,CASSQAGDLTGELFF
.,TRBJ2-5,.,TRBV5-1,TGCGCCAGCAGCCTGGGACCTCAAGAGACCCAGTACTTC,CASSLGPQETQYF
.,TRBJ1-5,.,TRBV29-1,TGCAGCGTTCTGACGTCGGGAAGGGGTCAGCCCCAGCATTTT,CSVLTSGRGQPQHF
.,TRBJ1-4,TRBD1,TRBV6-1,TGTGCCAGCAGTGAATTGACAGGGGAAAATGAAAAACTGTTTTTT,CASSELTGENEKLFF
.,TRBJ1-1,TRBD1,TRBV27,TGTGCCAGCAGTTCCCGGACAGGGTGGGCTTTTATGAACACTGAAGCTTTCTTT,CASSSRTGWAFMNTEAFF
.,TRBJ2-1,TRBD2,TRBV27,TGTGCCAGCAGCAACCCTAGCGGGGGGTCAAATGAGCAGTTCTTC,CASSNPSGGSNEQFF
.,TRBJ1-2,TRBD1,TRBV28,TGTGCCAGCAGTTTAGGTGGTCAGGGGGTGTACAACTATGGCTACACCTTC,CASSLGGQGVYNYGYTF
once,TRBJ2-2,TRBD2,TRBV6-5,TGTGCCAGCAGTTACGATGCGGGAGCGAACACCGGGGAGCTGTTTTTT,CASSYDAGANTGELFF
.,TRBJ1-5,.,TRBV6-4,TGTGCCAGCGGGGGGGGTGAGGCCTATCAGCCCCAGCATTTT,CASGGGEAYQPQHF
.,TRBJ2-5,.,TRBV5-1,TGCGCCAGCCCCTGCCGTCGGGGACCGAAGGGGCAAGAGACCCAGTACTTC,CASPCRRGPKGQETQYF
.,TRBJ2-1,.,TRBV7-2,TGTGCCAGCAGCTCGGGGCAGGGGACTTACAATGAGCAGTTCTTC,CASSSGQGTYNEQFF
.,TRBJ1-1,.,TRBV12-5,TGTGCTAGTGGTTACGGGGCGGCGGACACTGAAGCTTTCTTT,CASGYGAADTEAFF
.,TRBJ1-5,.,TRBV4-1,TGCGCCAGCAGCCAAGGTCACCCTTATCAGCCCCAGCATTTT,CASSQGHPYQPQHF
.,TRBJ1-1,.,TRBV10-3,TGTGCCACCTCCCAGACAGCGGACACTGAAGCTTTCTTT,CATSQTADTEAFF
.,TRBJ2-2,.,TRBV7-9,TGTGCCAGCAGCTTATCTGGGGACACCGGGGAGCTGTTTTTT,CASSLSGDTGELFF